The 29 T cell receptor beta chains listed next were all sequenced from one sample in a study of CD8 T cells in ankylosing spondylitis listed by TCRdb under 2017. The antigens for these receptors are not known. What the research found in general, with its limitations: Blood from ankylosing spondylitis patients appeared to be characterized by a TCR beta motif composed of about eight highly homologous amino acid variants.

To prepare the library, 5' RACE was applied. Sequencer: Illumina HiSeq 2500. TCRdb itself trimmed the public reads at Q25 with fastp, ran MiXCR and retained productive beta chains. Each entry merges the rows of one CDR3 protein and shows their most common DNA and genes. Across this sample there are about 840,000 distinct CDR3 sequences, with about an eighth seen only once. More than 0.5% of the sample is held by the ten biggest clonotypes. Sequencing was performed on blood, either unsorted or a sorted T cell fraction (not recorded which). The receptor source for this set is a male donor with ankylosing spondylitis.

In its sample, this clonotype was seen once. The CDR3 here is CASSLVGGLRGELFF. The DNA of the CDR3 is TGTGCCAGCAGCTTAGTTGGTGGGCTCAGGGGGGAGCTGTTTTTT. The chain recombines TRBV7-2 with TRBJ2-2, with D uncertain. Germline CDR1 SGHTA, CDR2 FQGNSA. The CDR3 is 15 amino acids. V lost 1 base to trimming and J lost 8 bases, with 14 bases between them.

The V call is TRBV20-1, the J call TRBJ2-7; 9 nucleotides align to TRBD2. The CDR3 runs to 15 residues. V dropped 3 bases and J dropped 2; count of bases not matched to a gene: 8. In germline, CDR1 is DFQATT, CDR2 SNEGSKA (reference sequence). CDR3 DNA: TGCAGTGCTAGTCAGACTAGCGGAGTAGCCTACGAGCAGTACTTC. Its translation: CSASQTSGVAYEQYF.

The sample holds a few counts of this clonotype. The chain recombines TRBV10-3 with TRBJ2-3; 9 nucleotides agree with TRBD1. Germline trimming cut 6 bases from V and 2 bases from J; bases unmatched to any gene: 6. CDR1 is ENHRY, CDR2 SYGVKD, per germline. The CDR3 is 15 amino acids. DNA for the CDR3: TGTGCCATCAGGATGGACAGGGGATACACAGATACGCAGTATTTT. It is translated as CAIRMDRGYTDTQYF.

There are many counts of this clonotype. The chain joins TRBV20-1 to TRBJ2-7; a weak D match, TRBD1 (5 bases). CDR3 length: 12 amino acids. Germline-derived CDR1 and CDR2 are DFQATT and SNEGSKA (reference sequence). The V end lost 3 bases, the J end lost 5 bases, and 11 bases lay between the germline ends. The CDR3 loop reads CSASSGFDEQYF. The DNA for the CDR3 is TGCAGTGCTAGCTCAGGGTTCGACGAGCAGTACTTC.

This sequence joins TRBV5-6 and TRBJ1-4; 8 bases line up with TRBD1. The J segment lost 7 bases and the V segment lost 1 base, leaving 6 bases of the junction unmatched. From germline, CDR1 is SGHDT and CDR2 YYEEEE. The CDR3 is 15 amino acids. DNA of the CDR3: TGTGCCAGCAGCTTGAGCAGGACAGGGTCTGAAAAACTGTTTTTT. This sequence encodes CASSLSRTGSEKLFF.

The chain recombines TRBV25-1 with TRBJ1-2; a possible D gene is TRBD1 (5 bases). Germline CDR1 reads MGHDK; CDR2 reads SYGVNS. Trimming pared 4 bases from V and 2 bases from J, leaving 14 bases between. The CDR3 spans 15 residues. CDR3 nucleotides: TGTGCCAGCAGTGGTGGGGGAACAGAAAACTATGGCTACACCTTC. Amino acids: CASSGGGTENYGYTF.

V is TRBV11-2 and J is TRBJ2-5, with 14 bases that match TRBD2. Germline CDR1 SGHAT, CDR2 FQNNGV. Trimming took 5 bases from V and 5 from J; bases not matched to a gene: 4. This CDR3 comprises 15 residues. The CDR3: CASSPGTSGSETQYF. The CDR3 DNA is TGTGCCAGCAGCCCAGGGACTAGCGGGAGTGAGACCCAGTACTTC.

This sequence joins TRBV4-3 and TRBJ2-1, with 9 bases that match TRBD1. In germline, CDR1 is LGHNA, CDR2 YSLEER. The CDR3 is made up of 13 amino acids. Germline trimming cut 3 bases from V and 15 bases from J; bases unmatched to any gene: 9. CDR3 region: CASSQDRTGATFF. CDR3 nucleotides: TGCGCCAGCAGCCAGGATAGGACAGGGGCGACGTTCTTC.

This clonotype was picked up many times. The rearrangement uses TRBV20-1 and TRBJ2-5; D is unclear. The CDR3 has 13 amino acids. Between the trimmed V and J ends, which lost 6 bases and 4 bases, there was a span of 15 bases. The V gene's germline CDR1 is DFQATT and CDR2 SNEGSKA (reference sequence). As DNA, the CDR3 is TGCAGTGCCCGCCCGGGCATTACAGAGACCCAGTACTTC. This codes for CSARPGITETQYF.

The table lists this clonotype with a few counts. The chain is built from TRBV29-1 and TRBJ1-3; 7 bases fit TRBD1. Germline CDR1 is SQVTM and CDR2 is ANQGSEA. The CDR3 consists of 13 residues. V lost 4 bases to trimming and J lost 2 bases; unmatched junction nucleotides: 2. The CDR3 DNA follows: TGCAGCGTTGTAGACAGGGCTGGAAACACCATATATTTT. Encoded protein: CSVVDRAGNTIYF. Together with reference TRBV29-1 and TRBJ1-3, the CDR3 gives the full variable domain: SAVISQKPSRDICQRGTSLTIQCQVDSQVTMMFWYRQQPGQSLTLIATANQGSEATYESGFVIDKFPISRPNLTFSTLTVSNMSPEDSSIYLCSVVDRAGNTIYFGEGSWLTVV.

This clonotype was counted between two and nine times. V is TRBV5-1 and J is TRBJ2-7; weak D call: TRBD1 (6 bases). Germline V gives CDR1 SGHRS, CDR2 YFSETQ. Trimming cost V 0 bases and J 7 bases, with 14 bases left between them. This CDR3 comprises 14 residues. The CDR3 loop reads CASSLGDRSTEQYF. In DNA form, the CDR3 reads TGCGCCAGCAGCTTGGGTGACAGGTCGACAGAGCAGTACTTC.

This clonotype has just a few counts. The J gene is TRBJ1-5, the V gene TRBV7-2; the match to TRBD1 covers 7 bases. J lost 5 bases, V lost 4 bases, and 2 bases had no gene match. CDR3 size: 13 residues. Germline values: CDR1 SGHTA, CDR2 FQGNSA. DNA of the CDR3: TGTGCCAGCAGCTCGACAGGGCATCAGCCCCAGCATTTT. Its translation: CASSSTGHQPQHF. The whole variable domain, remainder taken from reference TRBV7-2 and TRBJ1-5, is GAGVSQSPSNKVTEKGKDVELRCDPISGHTALYWYRQSLGQGLEFLIYFQGNSAPDKSGLPSDRFSAERTGGSVSTLTIQRTQQEDSAVYLCASSSTGHQPQHFGDGTRLSIL.

This sequence joins TRBV7-2 and TRBJ1-2, with D unresolved. The CDR3 totals 13 residues. Per germline, CDR1 SGHTA and CDR2 FQGNSA. Trimming shortened V by 4 bases and J by 6 bases, and 12 bases separated the two germline ends. The DNA of the CDR3 is TGTGCCAGCAGCTCCGGCCAGACTAATGGCTACACCTTC. It encodes CASSSGQTNGYTF.

CDR3 DNA: TGCGCCAGCAGGCTGGCGGGAGCTAACCCCAATCTTATGAATGAGCAGTTCTTC. Its translation is CASRLAGANPNLMNEQFF. The chain is built from TRBV5-1 and TRBJ2-1; 7 positions match TRBD2. The CDR3 runs to 18 residues. Germline V lookup: CDR1 SGHRS, CDR2 YFSETQ. The J segment lost 7 bases and the V segment lost 5 bases, leaving 21 bases of the junction unmatched.

This clonotype occurred a few times. The V and J genes are TRBV29-1 and TRBJ2-1, with TRBD2 matching 9 bases. V gave up 3 bases and J gave up 12 bases; unmatched junction bases: 12. The CDR3 spans 14 residues. CDR1 and CDR2 from the germline V gene are SQVTM and ANQGSEA. The CDR3 nucleotides read TGCAGCGTTGATTGGTTAGCGGGGGTCTCGGGGCAGTTCTTC. As protein: CSVDWLAGVSGQFF.

The chain couples TRBV15 to TRBJ2-7; D perhaps matches TRBD1 (5 bases). The CDR3 is 13 residues long. V was trimmed by 0 bases and J by 8 bases, leaving 11 bases between them. The germline CDR1 and CDR2 sequences are LNHNV and YYDKDF (reference sequence). The CDR3 spells CATSRDGMGQQYF. The CDR3 bases are TGTGCCACCAGCAGAGATGGGATGGGGCAGCAGTACTTC.

This chain connects TRBV4-1 to TRBJ2-2, with 8 bases lining up with TRBD1. Germline V gives CDR1 MGHRA, CDR2 YSYEKL. The V segment lost 0 bases and the J segment 4 bases; nucleotides outside the gene matches: 13. The CDR3 loop spans 19 amino acids. The CDR3 region is CASSQDLVRTGSGTGELFF. The CDR3 DNA follows: TGCGCCAGCAGCCAAGATCTAGTAAGGACAGGGAGTGGCACCGGGGAGCTGTTTTTT.

There are a few counts of this clonotype. The CDR3 sequence: CASSLAGFVRNEQFF. The CDR3 DNA reads TGTGCCAGCAGTTTAGCAGGGTTCGTGAGGAATGAGCAGTTCTTC. The V gene is TRBV28, the J gene TRBJ2-1; D is perhaps TRBD1 (5 bases). The CDR3 runs 15 residues. Germline V gene data show CDR1 as MDHEN and CDR2 as SYDVKM. V dropped 2 bases and J dropped 7 bases, with 15 bases sitting between them.

This clonotype was counted many times. This sequence joins TRBV20-1 and TRBJ2-3, with TRBD2 matching 7 bases. J was trimmed by 1 base and V by 7 bases; bases with no gene match: 5. This CDR3 has 13 amino acids. Germline CDR1 DFQATT, CDR2 SNEGSKA (reference sequence). CDR3 sequence reads: CSEAGVGTDTQYF. CDR3 DNA sequence: TGCAGTGAGGCGGGAGTGGGCACAGATACGCAGTATTTT.

This clonotype appeared many times. The V gene is TRBV12-3 or TRBV12-4, the J gene TRBJ1-2; 7 nucleotides align to TRBD1. The length of the CDR3 is 14 residues. The V gene end was trimmed by 3 bases and the J gene end by 7 bases; junction bases not matched to a gene: 8. CDR3 protein: CASSFGKSGGGYTF. CDR3 coding DNA: TGTGCCAGCAGTTTTGGGAAATCAGGGGGTGGCTACACCTTC.

This clonotype occurred a few times. The rearrangement uses TRBV6-5 and TRBJ1-2, with D hard to call. Germline V lookup: CDR1 MNHEY, CDR2 SVGAGI. The CDR3 is made up of 15 amino acids. V gave up 1 base and J gave up 8 bases, with 17 bases separating them. The DNA of the CDR3 is TGTGCCAGCAGTTACTACATCCGGGCCCCCGGCGGCTACACCTTC. It is translated as CASSYYIRAPGGYTF.

This clonotype was counted only a few times. The chain has TRBV7-2 and TRBJ2-1, with D tentatively TRBD2 (7 bases). Germline V gene data show CDR1 as SGHTA and CDR2 as FQGNSA. CDR3 length: 14 residues. V was cut by 3 bases and J by 8 bases, with 14 bases left in between. The CDR3 sequence is CASSFQSGGDEQFF. The DNA of the CDR3 is TGTGCCAGCAGCTTTCAATCGGGGGGCGATGAGCAGTTCTTC. Combining the CDR3 with reference TRBV7-2 and TRBJ2-1 gives the whole variable domain GAGVSQSPSNKVTEKGKDVELRCDPISGHTALYWYRQSLGQGLEFLIYFQGNSAPDKSGLPSDRFSAERTGGSVSTLTIQRTQQEDSAVYLCASSFQSGGDEQFFGPGTRLTVL.

In this sample, this clonotype turned up a few times. The chain links TRBV27 to TRBJ2-7, with 9 bases fitting TRBD1. This CDR3 is 14 amino acids long. Unmatched junction bases numbered 4, after V lost 7 bases and J lost 0 bases. The V gene's germline CDR1 is MNHEY and CDR2 SMNVEV (reference sequence). The CDR3 region has the DNA TGTGCCAGCAAGCGGGACAGGGACTCCTACGAGCAGTACTTC. Protein product: CASKRDRDSYEQYF.

The chain uses TRBV6-6 and TRBJ1-1, with D possibly being TRBD1 (6 bases). Germline values: CDR1 MNHNY, CDR2 SVGAGI (reference sequence). V was trimmed by 2 bases and J by 5 bases, leaving 9 bases between them. The CDR3 spans 13 residues. CDR3: CASSYIQGTEAFF. CDR3 DNA: TGTGCCAGCAGTTACATACAGGGAACTGAAGCTTTCTTT.

A few counts support this clonotype. The chain recombines TRBV10-3 with TRBJ1-1; D unclear. CDR3 length: 15 residues. V lost 4 bases and J 0 bases, leaving 12 bases between the germline ends. Germline CDR1 reads ENHRY; CDR2 reads SYGVKD. CDR3 in amino acids: CAISAGYGMNTEAFF. The CDR3 bases are TGTGCCATCAGTGCAGGATATGGGATGAACACTGAAGCTTTCTTT.

This clonotype was counted between two and nine times. This chain uses TRBV13 with TRBJ2-5; 7 bases fit TRBD2. Germline V gene lookup returns CDR1 PRHDT and CDR2 FYEKMQ (reference sequence). This CDR3 is 14 amino acids long. Germline trimming cut 5 bases from V and 2 bases from J; bases unmatched to any gene: 5. The CDR3, as DNA: TGTGCCAGCAGCCCCACTAGCGCGCAAGAGACCCAGTACTTC. This encodes CASSPTSAQETQYF.

This clonotype appeared a few times. The V call is TRBV6-1, the J call TRBJ1-5; 7 nucleotides agree with TRBD1. Trimming at V came to 7 bases and at J to 6 bases, leaving 9 bases not matched to a gene. The germline V gene encodes CDR1 MNHNS and CDR2 SASEGT. The CDR3 runs to 14 residues. CDR3 sequence: CASTLRRGTQPQHF. CDR3 coding DNA: TGTGCCAGCACCCTTCGCAGGGGGACTCAGCCCCAGCATTTT.

This chain uses TRBV29-1 with TRBJ2-7; 9 bases align to TRBD1. The CDR3 length is 13 residues. J lost 3 bases, V lost 6 bases, and 6 bases had no gene match. CDR1 and CDR2 (germline): SQVTM, ANQGSEA. This chain's CDR3 is CSVRDRANYEQYF. In DNA form, the CDR3 reads TGCAGCGTCAGGGACAGGGCGAACTACGAGCAGTACTTC.

The rearrangement uses TRBV7-2 and TRBJ2-3; the D is unclear. Per the germline V gene, CDR1 is SGHTA and CDR2 is FQGNSA. The CDR3 extends over 12 amino acids. V gave up 5 bases and J gave up 7 bases, with 10 bases separating them. CDR3 nucleotides: TGTGCCAGCAGCCCTACTGGAAATACGCAGTATTTT. Its translation: CASSPTGNTQYF.